The 19 T cell receptor beta chains below were found in one sample sequenced in a study of blood T cell repertoires in COVID-19. Repertoires were generated with immunoSEQ multiplex PCR, while TCRdb's copy carries only in-frame clones and drops some. Of tens of thousands of clones detected, around nine tenths appear once; the ten largest clones hold approximately 3.6%. The specimen was peripheral blood. The receptors were gathered from a man aged 65 to 79 with acute or convalescent COVID-19.

The chain couples TRBV10-3 to TRBJ2-6; D possibly corresponds to TRBD1 (6 bases). Germline V lookup: CDR1 ENHRY, CDR2 SYGVKD. V gave up 6 bases and J gave up 0 bases, with 18 bases separating them. This CDR3 has 18 residues. This chain's CDR3 is CAIRSGLGQPSGANVLTF. Here the CDR3 DNA reads TGTGCCATCAGATCGGGCCTCGGACAGCCCTCTGGGGCCAACGTCCTGACTTTC.

The rearrangement uses TRBV5-1 and TRBJ1-6; 7 bases fit TRBD1. The CDR3 has 16 amino acids. The germline V gene encodes CDR1 SGHRS and CDR2 YFSETQ. V was pared by 0 bases and J by 4 bases, with 4 bases of the junction left unmatched. CDR3 sequence: CASSLEGASYNSPLHF. In nucleotides, the CDR3 is TGCGCCAGCAGCTTGGAGGGGGCTTCTTATAATTCACCCCTCCACTTT.

V is TRBV7-2 and J is TRBJ2-3; TRBD1 aligns across 10 bases. The CDR3 loop spans 16 amino acids. CDR1 and CDR2 from the germline V gene are SGHTA and FQGNSA. The V gene end was trimmed by 2 bases and the J gene end by 5 bases; junction bases not matched to a gene: 7. The CDR3 region has the DNA TGTGCCAGCAGCTTAAGGGGGACAGGGGTCGGAGATACGCAGTATTTT. Residues: CASSLRGTGVGDTQYF.

This clone has just one count. CDR3 in DNA: TGTGCCAGCAGTGAAGTGGGACTAGCGGAAGAGACCCAGTACTTC. This codes for CASSEVGLAEETQYF. The chain recombines TRBV2 with TRBJ2-5; 11 bases align to TRBD2. J gave up 3 bases and V 1 base, and 1 base lay outside the gene matches. Germline V gene sequence: CDR1 SNHLY, CDR2 FYNNEI. This CDR3 has 15 amino acids.

The chain combines TRBV9 with TRBJ2-1; maybe TRBD2 (6 bases). Trimming removed 3 bases at V and 12 bases at J, with 16 bases between. Germline CDR1 SGDLS, CDR2 YYNGEE. The CDR3 extends over 13 amino acids. CDR3 DNA: TGTGCCAGCAGCGCGGACCCCGGGAGACCGCAGTTCTTC. Translating it yields CASSADPGRPQFF.

The table lists this clone with a few counts. V usage is TRBV28 and J usage is TRBJ1-3; TRBD1 matches 8 bases. CDR3 length equals 15 residues. The V segment lost 3 bases and the J segment 4 bases; nucleotides outside the gene matches: 5. The germline gives CDR1 MDHEN, CDR2 SYDVKM. The CDR3 DNA reads TGTGCCAGCAGTTTGACAGGGGTAAAAGGAAACACCATATATTTT. Translated: CASSLTGVKGNTIYF. The full variable domain, in which reference TRBV28 and TRBJ1-3 provide the parts outside the CDR3, is DVKVTQSSRYLVKRTGEKVFLECVQDMDHENMFWYRQDPGLGLRLIYFSYDVKMKEKGDIPEGYSVSREKKERFSLILESASTNQTSMYLCASSLTGVKGNTIYFGEGSWLTVV.

The chain couples TRBV4-2 to TRBJ2-5; 8 bases line up with TRBD2. The CDR3 has 16 residues. The V gene end was trimmed by 0 bases and the J gene end by 4 bases; junction bases not matched to a gene: 7. The germline V gene has CDR1 LGHNA and CDR2 YNFKEQ. The DNA of the CDR3 is TGTGCCAGCAGCCAAGACGCAGCGGGGGCGACAGAGACCCAGTACTTC. Its translation is CASSQDAAGATETQYF.

This rearrangement joins TRBV18 to TRBJ2-1, with TRBD2 matching over 13 bases. Germline-derived CDR1 and CDR2 are KGHSH and LQKENI. The CDR3 consists of 18 residues. V trimming: 6 bases; J trimming: 4 bases; junction bases outside the gene matches: 12. The CDR3 sequence: CASSLGTSGVTIYNEQFF. The CDR3 DNA reads TGTGCCAGCTCCCTAGGGACTAGCGGGGTTACCATATACAATGAGCAGTTCTTC.

The J gene is TRBJ2-1, the V gene TRBV2; D remains ambiguous. The CDR3 has 16 amino acids. The V gene's germline CDR1 is SNHLY and CDR2 FYNNEI. The germline V and J ends were trimmed by 8 bases and 4 bases, with 21 bases remaining between them. In nucleotides, the CDR3 is TGTGCCAGCGGTGGGTGGGCCCAGCAAGTATACAATGAGCAGTTCTTC. It is translated as CASGGWAQQVYNEQFF.

This rearrangement joins TRBV7-3 to TRBJ2-2, with unresolved D. The CDR3 is made up of 13 amino acids. The germline V gene encodes CDR1 SGHTA and CDR2 FQGTGA. Between the trimmed V and J ends, which lost 3 bases and 7 bases, there was a span of 9 bases. The CDR3 DNA reads as TGTGCCAGCAGCTTCAGAATAAACGGGGAGCTGTTTTTT. It encodes CASSFRINGELFF. The complete variable domain, with remaining parts taken from reference TRBV7-3 and TRBJ2-2, reads GAGVSQTPSNKVTEKGKYVELRCDPISGHTALYWYRQSLGQGPEFLIYFQGTGAADDSGLPNDRFFAVRPEGSVSTLKIQRTERGDSAVYLCASSFRINGELFFGEGSRLTVL.

The V call is TRBV27, the J call TRBJ1-1, with D tentatively TRBD1 (6 bases). V shed 7 bases and J shed 0 bases, with 21 bases lying between them. The CDR3 runs to 17 residues. Per the germline V gene, CDR1 is MNHEY and CDR2 is SMNVEV (reference sequence). The CDR3 bases are TGTGCCAGCAAGAGGGCACAGGCAGGGGCGTTGAACACTGAAGCTTTCTTT. It encodes CASKRAQAGALNTEAFF.

The chain recombines TRBV4-1 with TRBJ1-4; unclear D gene. This CDR3 spans 15 amino acids. Germline V gives CDR1 MGHRA, CDR2 YSYEKL. Trimming pared 2 bases from V and 8 bases from J, leaving 15 bases between. CDR3 sequence: CASSQPQEVREKLFF. CDR3 sequence (DNA): TGCGCCAGCAGCCAACCCCAAGAGGTACGCGAAAAACTGTTTTTT.

The table lists this clone with a few counts. The chain uses TRBV15 and TRBJ1-2; D call uncertain. Trimming removed 5 bases at V and 8 bases at J, with 18 bases between. The CDR3 runs 14 residues. Per germline, CDR1 LNHNV and CDR2 YYDKDF (reference sequence). The CDR3 DNA reads TGTGCCACCAGCGCACGACCTCAGGCAATCGGCTACACCTTC. Translating gives CATSARPQAIGYTF. The entire variable domain, with the rest obtained from reference TRBV15 and TRBJ1-2, is as follows: DAMVIQNPRYQVTQFGKPVTLSCSQTLNHNVMYWYQQKSSQAPKLLFHYYDKDFNNEADTPDNFQSRRPNTSFCFLDIRSPGLGDTAMYLCATSARPQAIGYTFGSGTRLTVV.

The genes are TRBV3-1 (or the pseudogene TRBV3-2) and TRBJ2-5, with 13 bases fitting TRBD2. The CDR3 sequence is 19 residues long. J gave up 5 bases and V 0 bases, and 12 bases lay outside the gene matches. Germline CDR1 reads LGHDT; CDR2 reads YNNKEL (reference sequence). This CDR3 reads CASSQDLVTSGGPGETQYF. DNA of the CDR3: TGTGCCAGCAGCCAAGATCTTGTGACTAGCGGGGGGCCGGGGGAGACCCAGTACTTC.

The chain employs TRBV6-2 or TRBV6-3 and TRBJ1-5, with 7 bases that match TRBD1. This CDR3 spans 19 amino acids. The V gene's germline CDR1 is MNHEY and CDR2 SVGEGT. J was trimmed by 0 bases and V by 2 bases; bases with no gene match: 13. The CDR3 here is CASSYTAPFTGDSNQPQHF. The CDR3 nucleotides read TGTGCCAGCAGTTACACCGCCCCATTCACAGGGGATAGCAATCAGCCCCAGCATTTT.

The CDR3 region is CASSLEGGLRTQETQYF. CDR3 sequence (DNA): TGCGCCAGCAGCTTGGAAGGGGGCCTCAGGACCCAAGAGACCCAGTACTTC. The chain links TRBV5-1 to TRBJ2-5; 7 bases line up with TRBD1. The CDR3 spans 17 residues. CDR1 is SGHRS and CDR2 is YFSETQ in the germline V gene. The V and J ends lost 0 bases and 1 base, in that order; junction bases with no gene match: 9.

V gene TRBV12-5 combines with J gene TRBJ2-5; 8 bases fit TRBD1. V trimming: 4 bases; J trimming: 9 bases; junction bases outside the gene matches: 16. This CDR3 comprises 16 residues. Germline V gene lookup returns CDR1 LGHNT and CDR2 FRNRAP. The CDR3 DNA reads as TGTGCTAGTGGTTGGAACTCGGGACAGGCTGGGGTGGCCCAGTACTTC. As protein: CASGWNSGQAGVAQYF.

The table lists this clone with a few counts. V and J are TRBV12-3 or TRBV12-4 and TRBJ2-5, with D tentatively TRBD1 (6 bases). CDR3 length equals 13 residues. The V end lost 2 bases, the J end lost 5 bases, and 9 bases lay between the germline ends. The CDR3 protein is CASSLFRGETQYF. In nucleotides, the CDR3 is TGTGCCAGCAGTTTATTTAGGGGGGAGACCCAGTACTTC.

The J gene is TRBJ2-3, the V gene TRBV2; D is unclear. The germline gives CDR1 SNHLY, CDR2 FYNNEI. V lost 8 bases and J lost 3, with 6 bases in between. This CDR3 is 11 amino acids long. CDR3 DNA: TGTGCCAGCCAGACAACAGATACGCAGTATTTT. Protein: CASQTTDTQYF. Supplemented by reference TRBV2 and TRBJ2-3, the full variable domain reads EPEVTQTPSHQVTQMGQEVILRCVPISNHLYFYWYRQILGQKVEFLVSFYNNEISEKSEIFDDQFSVERPDGSNFTLKIRSTKLEDSAMYFCASQTTDTQYFGPGTRLTVL.